This T cell receptor (beta chain) was profiled in a study of blood T cell repertoires in COVID-19 (dated by TCRdb to the early 2020s). Notes on the research overall: The collaborator samples originated in the United States, Italy and Spain and spanned the acute and convalescent phases of COVID-19. The repertoires were released in a freely available public database intended as a resource for research on the immune response to SARS-CoV-2. The material from the prospective study consisted of cDNA or gDNA derived from T cells, B-cell-depleted T cells, or PBMCs. Samples came from the ongoing ImmuneRACE study (first 160 participants) plus 1,254 subjects from 6 global collaborators. Deeply sampled blood TCRbeta repertoires from subjects exposed to, actively infected with, or recovered from COVID-19 were included in the dataset. The sample metadata nearly always contained a de-identified subject ID, COVID-19 status, age in years and sex. Where HLA class I and class II types were available, the types were taken from metadata supplied by the sample provider, not from assay-based typing.

Worth noting for this clone: Its antigen remains undetermined. Qualities for individual bases were not recorded, and no much larger clone is one base off.

Overall results and qualifications from the work: The amount of clinical and demographic metadata varied by source and participant and was provided uncurated.

Its CDR3 holds 15 amino acids, cysteine through phenylalanine. Only the CDR3 DNA is retained, 45 bases long and in frame from the first base. The V end gives up 1 base and the J end 2 bases, leaving 2 bases in the junction not matched to a gene. CDR1 and CDR2 are read off the germline V gene as MGHRA and YSYEKL. The immunoSEQ Assay, a bias-controlled multiplex PCR, was used to amplify TCRbeta CDR3 regions from genomic DNA. In the source study's methods: Nucleated cell counts per sample were estimated from amplification of reference gene primers within the assay. To quantify the absolute abundance of each unique TCRbeta CDR3 rearrangement, sequence reads were collapsed and filtered. For each sample, productive Simpson clonality was calculated by taking the square root of Simpson's diversity index across productive rearrangements. TCRdb holds this immuneACCESS table with in-frame rearrangements only. Some clones are missing; in checked studies, unresolved V genes explain under half, and the rest has no known cause. That table furnishes V, J and clone size, whereas the DNA furnished D and trimming. The sample table holds some 74,000 clones, of which around four fifths were seen once. The top ten constitute about 10% of the sample.

The collaborating institutions used their own protocols to collect whole blood in K2EDTA tubes. For TCRbeta analysis, collaborator samples were shipped as frozen whole blood, as isolated PBMCs, or as DNA extracted from either sample type. This sequence originates from a woman in her forties or fifties with acute or convalescent COVID-19. Sequencing input: peripheral blood. The receptor chain draws on TRBV4-1 and TRBJ2-5; TRBD2 agrees with 9 junctional bases. The DNA sequence is TGCGCCAGCAGCCAAGGTCTAGCGGGACAAGAGACCCAGTACTTC. Translated, it gives CASSQGLAGQETQYF.